The 30 T cell receptor beta chains presented below share a single source sample, sequenced in a study of chemoradiotherapy in HPV16-positive cancers (dated by TCRdb to 2021 to 2024). Library preparation employed the immunoSEQ multiplex PCR assay. TCRdb took this table from immuneACCESS and kept in-frame rearrangements with V and J called. Such tables lack part of the clones; where checked against another copy, unresolved V genes explain under half of the gap, and the rest is unexplained. Present in this sample are 25,000 to 35,000 clones, about 88% of which were seen just once. Jointly, the top ten make up roughly 2.2% of the sample. The sample consisted of blood, taken from a patient who underwent chemoradiotherapy. These receptors all stem from a human donor with HPV-associated anogenital cancer.

This chain uses TRBV18 with TRBJ2-7; 7 nucleotides match TRBD1. The CDR3 is 12 amino acids. V lost 5 bases, J lost 5 bases, and 3 bases stayed unmatched. CDR1 is KGHSH, CDR2 LQKENI, per germline. The CDR3 DNA is TGTGCCAGCTCAGCGACAGGGCACGAGCAGTACTTC. This gives the protein CASSATGHEQYF.

The V gene is TRBV27, the J gene TRBJ2-2; no clear D. Germline V CDR1 and CDR2: MNHEY, SMNVEV (reference sequence). The germline V and J ends were trimmed by 2 bases and 4 bases, with 5 bases remaining between them. The CDR3 is 13 amino acids. DNA for the CDR3: TGTGCCAGCAGTTTACCCGGCACCGGGGAGCTGTTTTTT. Its translation is CASSLPGTGELFF.

The chain has TRBV5-1 and TRBJ1-1; 8 bases map to TRBD1. V gave up 1 base and J gave up 4 bases; unmatched junction bases: 24. The CDR3 covers 21 residues. Germline CDR1 SGHRS, CDR2 YFSETQ. The CDR3 reads CASSLYPGGAERDRLPTEAFF. CDR3 DNA sequence: TGCGCCAGCAGCTTGTATCCCGGAGGAGCTGAGCGGGACAGGCTCCCCACTGAAGCTTTCTTT.

The chain uses TRBV11-2 and TRBJ2-7, with D possibly matching TRBD2 (6 bases). Trimming stripped 1 base from V and 4 bases from J, with 11 bases between. The CDR3 covers 14 residues. Germline V gene sequence: CDR1 SGHAT, CDR2 FQNNGV. CDR3 amino acids: CASSLGAGTYEQYF. CDR3 in DNA: TGTGCCAGCAGCTTAGGTGCGGGGACTTACGAGCAGTACTTC.

The count of this clone is one. The CDR3 nucleotides read TGTGCCAGCAGCTTCAGGGGGTCTAACTATGGCTACACCTTC. Protein: CASSFRGSNYGYTF. The chain links TRBV5-8 to TRBJ1-2; 7 nucleotides match TRBD1. Trimming took 2 bases from V and 0 from J; bases not matched to a gene: 1. The CDR3 totals 14 residues. Per the germline V gene, CDR1 is SGHTS and CDR2 is YDEGEE.

The genes are TRBV7-6 and TRBJ1-1; D may be TRBD1 (5 bases). This CDR3 contains 15 residues. Between the trimmed V and J ends, which lost 5 bases and 6 bases, there was a span of 19 bases. Germline lookup yields CDR1 SGHVS and CDR2 FNYEAQ. The CDR3 DNA reads TGTGCCAGCAGCACGGGGAGTGGGGGGTACGCTGAAGCTTTCTTT. As protein: CASSTGSGGYAEAFF.

J is TRBJ1-4 and V is TRBV27; weak D call: TRBD1 (5 bases). The V and J ends lost 3 bases and 5 bases respectively, with 7 bases between them. Germline-derived CDR1 and CDR2 are MNHEY and SMNVEV (reference sequence). CDR3 length: 13 amino acids. CDR3 nucleotides: TGTGCCAGCAGTTTTTCAGGGAATGAAAAACTGTTTTTT. Translating it yields CASSFSGNEKLFF.

The J gene is TRBJ1-3, the V gene TRBV5-1; the D gene is possibly TRBD1 (6 bases). In germline, CDR1 is SGHRS, CDR2 YFSETQ. V lost 1 base and J 4 bases, leaving 18 bases between the germline ends. The CDR3 totals 17 residues. The CDR3 DNA reads TGCGCCAGCAGCTTGAACATTGGCGGGGGCGCGGGAAACACCATATATTTT. Translated: CASSLNIGGGAGNTIYF.

The rearrangement links TRBV6-5 to TRBJ2-1; 11 bases line up with TRBD2. The CDR3 extends over 13 amino acids. CDR1 MNHEY and CDR2 SVGAGI come from the germline V gene. After removal of 5 bases from V and 13 bases from J, the junction contained 7 bases not matched to a gene. The CDR3 here is CASSPRLAGGQFF. CDR3 nucleotide sequence: TGTGCCAGCAGTCCACGCCTAGCGGGGGGCCAGTTCTTC.

The rearrangement links TRBV18 to TRBJ1-2; the D gene is possibly TRBD1 (6 bases). Trimming stripped 5 bases from V and 1 base from J, with 17 bases between. The length of the CDR3 is 16 residues. CDR1 KGHSH and CDR2 LQKENI come from the germline V gene. The CDR3 DNA is TGTGCCAGCTCATCAACTTCAGACAGGCGTAACTATGGCTACACCTTC. Its translation: CASSSTSDRRNYGYTF.

The V gene is TRBV7-7, the J gene TRBJ2-5; D gene ambiguous. Germline V lookup: CDR1 SSHAT, CDR2 FNYEAQ (reference sequence). The length of the CDR3 is 14 residues. V was pared by 2 bases and J by 5 bases, with 12 bases between. The CDR3 is CASSLLQFGETQYF. For the CDR3, the DNA is TGTGCCAGCAGCTTATTGCAGTTTGGGGAGACCCAGTACTTC.

The J gene is TRBJ2-5, the V gene TRBV19; a possible D gene is TRBD2 (5 bases). This CDR3 has 13 amino acids. Germline loops: CDR1 LNHDA, CDR2 SQIVND (reference sequence). Trimming shortened V by 5 bases and J by 4 bases, and 11 bases separated the two germline ends. The CDR3 sequence: CASSSLGGETQYF. The DNA for the CDR3 is TGTGCCAGTAGTTCCCTCGGAGGAGAGACCCAGTACTTC.

The chain is built from TRBV5-6 and TRBJ1-2; D is possibly TRBD1 (6 bases). CDR3 length: 15 amino acids. V lost 4 bases to trimming and J lost 8 bases, with 21 bases between them. Germline V CDR1 and CDR2: SGHDT, YYEEEE. DNA for the CDR3: TGTGCCAGCAGCAAAGACCCTATGGGGGCTGGGGGCTACACCTTC. It encodes CASSKDPMGAGGYTF.

The gene calls are TRBV2 and TRBJ2-7, with D perhaps matching TRBD1 (6 bases). The length of the CDR3 is 14 residues. Germline-derived CDR1 and CDR2 are SNHLY and FYNNEI. V gave up 3 bases and J gave up 5 bases, with 14 bases separating them. The CDR3 is CASSERQTGNEQYF. The CDR3, as DNA: TGTGCCAGCAGTGAGCGACAGACAGGTAACGAGCAGTACTTC.

There are a few counts of this clone. The V and J genes are TRBV21-1 and TRBJ2-7. TRBV21-1 is recorded as a pseudogene. There are 14 residues in the CDR3. The CDR3 DNA sequence: TGTGCCAGCAGCAACTGGGACGGTACCTACGAGCAGTACTTC. Encoded protein: CASSNWDGTYEQYF.

The chain carries TRBV27 and TRBJ1-6; TRBD1 matches 8 bases. V shed 5 bases, J shed 3 bases, and the junction held 3 bases outside the gene matches. Looked up from germline, CDR1 is MNHEY and CDR2 is SMNVEV (reference sequence). The CDR3 has 15 amino acids. Written as DNA, the CDR3 is TGTGCCAGCAGTCTTGGGACAGGCTATAATTCACCCCTCCACTTT. Encoded protein: CASSLGTGYNSPLHF.

The chain is built from TRBV15 and TRBJ1-2; no reliable D call. V was cut by 5 bases and J by 0 bases, with 7 bases left in between. Germline V CDR1 and CDR2: LNHNV, YYDKDF (reference sequence). The CDR3 totals 13 residues. CDR3 nucleotides: TGTGCCACCAGCGACGGGGCTAACTATGGCTACACCTTC. Its translation is CATSDGANYGYTF.

The V gene is TRBV9, the J gene TRBJ1-3; no clear D. The CDR3 loop spans 13 amino acids. The germline gives CDR1 SGDLS, CDR2 YYNGEE. Trimming shortened V by 5 bases and J by 0 bases, and 6 bases separated the two germline ends. CDR3 DNA: TGTGCCAGCAGGGGGTTCTCTGGAAACACCATATATTTT. This gives the protein CASRGFSGNTIYF.

The rearrangement uses TRBV7-8 and TRBJ1-2, with a tentative D call TRBD1 (6 bases). In germline, CDR1 is SGHVS, CDR2 FQNEAQ. The V end lost 0 bases, the J end lost 7 bases, and 18 bases lay between the germline ends. The CDR3 is made up of 16 amino acids. CDR3 loop: CASSLAYLAGEGGYTF. The CDR3, as DNA: TGTGCCAGCAGCTTAGCATATCTAGCAGGGGAGGGTGGCTACACCTTC.

This rearrangement joins TRBV19 to TRBJ2-4, with 7 positions matching TRBD1. Germline-derived CDR1 and CDR2 are LNHDA and SQIVND (reference sequence). The V and J ends lost 5 bases and 0 bases, in that order; junction bases with no gene match: 7. The length of the CDR3 is 16 residues. As DNA, the CDR3 is TGTGCCAGTAGTCAACGGGACAGTGGAGCCAAAAACATTCAGTACTTC. This sequence encodes CASSQRDSGAKNIQYF.

The J gene is TRBJ2-5, the V gene TRBV4-1; D is perhaps TRBD1 (6 bases). The CDR3 extends over 14 amino acids. Germline V lookup: CDR1 MGHRA, CDR2 YSYEKL. V lost 3 bases to trimming and J lost 4 bases, with 12 bases between them. CDR3: CASSHGGQRETQYF. CDR3 sequence (DNA): TGCGCCAGCAGCCACGGCGGACAGAGAGAGACCCAGTACTTC.

This clone turned up a few times. The chain uses TRBV5-6 and TRBJ2-5; the D is unclear. This CDR3 comprises 12 residues. Germline CDR1 is SGHDT and CDR2 is YYEEEE. V lost 5 bases and J lost 5, with 10 bases in between. CDR3 sequence: CASRDLRETQYF. Written as DNA, the CDR3 is TGTGCCAGCAGAGACCTACGGGAGACCCAGTACTTC.

The V and J genes are TRBV11-2 and TRBJ1-3; D remains ambiguous. From germline, CDR1 is SGHAT and CDR2 FQNNGV. The length of the CDR3 is 15 residues. Trimming pared 0 bases from V and 4 bases from J, leaving 10 bases between. The DNA for the CDR3 is TGTGCCAGCAGCTTAGAATTGTCGGGGGGAAACACCATATATTTT. Protein product: CASSLELSGGNTIYF.

The J gene is TRBJ2-5, the V gene TRBV7-3; possibly TRBD2 for D (7 bases). Germline loops: CDR1 SGHTA, CDR2 FQGTGA. V was trimmed by 5 bases and J by 5 bases, leaving 24 bases between them. The CDR3 is 17 residues long. The CDR3 loop reads CASSPSAGANRVETQYF. The CDR3 region has the DNA TGTGCCAGCAGCCCCTCGGCGGGGGCTAACAGGGTTGAGACCCAGTACTTC.

The rearrangement uses TRBV19 and TRBJ2-3; a weak D match, TRBD2 (6 bases). Trimming took off 5 bases at V and 3 bases at J, with 18 bases between the two ends. Germline V gene data show CDR1 as LNHDA and CDR2 as SQIVND (reference sequence). This CDR3 has 16 residues. The CDR3 nucleotides are TGTGCCAGTAGTTTCTCCCTAGGGACTTGGACAGATACGCAGTATTTT. As protein: CASSFSLGTWTDTQYF.

This rearrangement joins TRBV7-9 to TRBJ1-3, with a tentative D call TRBD1 (5 bases). The CDR3 extends over 15 amino acids. CDR1 and CDR2 from the germline V gene are SEHNR and FQNEAQ (reference sequence). Between the trimmed V and J ends, which lost 6 bases and 1 base, there was a span of 13 bases. CDR3 region: CASSHPQGSGNTIYF. CDR3 DNA sequence: TGTGCCAGCAGTCATCCTCAGGGATCTGGAAACACCATATATTTT.

The rearrangement uses TRBV28 and TRBJ2-7; TRBD2 is a possible D gene (5 bases). Per germline, CDR1 MDHEN and CDR2 SYDVKM. This CDR3 is 15 amino acids long. V was clipped by 3 bases and J by 2 bases, with 14 bases between them. CDR3 nucleotides: TGTGCCAGCAGTTTGGGGTACTCTAGCCCCTACGAGCAGTACTTC. Encoded protein: CASSLGYSSPYEQYF.

This clone was recorded once. The chain employs TRBV27 and TRBJ1-4; D is ambiguous. The CDR3 runs to 14 residues. The V end was cut by 10 bases, the J end by 7 bases, with 19 bases between. CDR1 MNHEY and CDR2 SMNVEV come from the germline V gene (reference sequence). The CDR3 DNA follows: TGTGCCACTCGACCATGGAGTAGTCGTGAAAAACTGTTTTTT. Its protein product is CATRPWSSREKLFF.

The gene calls are TRBV7-2 and TRBJ1-1, with D possibly being TRBD1 (5 bases). The germline V and J ends were trimmed by 0 bases and 5 bases, with 10 bases remaining between them. Germline-derived CDR1 and CDR2 are SGHTA and FQGNSA. CDR3 size: 14 residues. The CDR3 sequence: CASSLAAGNTEAFF. The CDR3 DNA reads as TGTGCCAGCAGCTTAGCCGCAGGGAATACTGAAGCTTTCTTT.

The chain joins TRBV11-2 to TRBJ2-1; D unresolved. Between the trimmed V and J ends, which lost 1 base and 4 bases, there was a span of 8 bases. CDR3 length equals 14 residues. Germline lookup yields CDR1 SGHAT and CDR2 FQNNGV. The CDR3: CASSLALGYNEQFF. The CDR3 nucleotides are TGTGCCAGCAGCTTAGCATTAGGATACAATGAGCAGTTCTTC.